This passage covers 28 T cell receptor beta chains from one sample sequenced in a study of blood T cell repertoires in COVID-19. The protocol was immunoSEQ multiplex PCR, while the TCRdb copy is restricted to in-frame clones and leaves out a portion. The sample has approximately 200,000 clones; approximately 84% are singletons. The sample consisted of peripheral blood. Every receptor here comes from a man aged 35 to 55 with acute or convalescent COVID-19.

The genes are TRBV9 and TRBJ2-2; 8 nucleotides line up with TRBD1. Unmatched junction bases numbered 7, after V lost 3 bases and J lost 0 bases. The CDR3 consists of 17 residues. Germline-derived CDR1 and CDR2 are SGDLS and YYNGEE. The CDR3 nucleotides are TGTGCCAGCAGCGCACCCAGGGGGCTATCGAACACCGGGGAGCTGTTTTTT. Its protein is CASSAPRGLSNTGELFF.

J is TRBJ1-3 and V is TRBV5-1; D is ambiguous. The germline CDR1 and CDR2 sequences are SGHRS and YFSETQ. The CDR3 spans 16 residues. V lost 1 base and J 1 base, leaving 12 bases between the germline ends. Here the CDR3 reads CASSLSFLQSGNTIYF. The CDR3 bases are TGCGCCAGCAGCTTGTCATTCCTCCAGTCTGGAAACACCATATATTTT.

This clone came up a few times. This chain connects TRBV28 to TRBJ1-2; 7 positions agree with TRBD1. The V gene's germline CDR1 is MDHEN and CDR2 SYDVKM. Unmatched junction bases numbered 12, after V lost 5 bases and J lost 3 bases. This CDR3 spans 16 amino acids. The CDR3 reads CASSRPGTVLHYGYTF. The DNA for the CDR3 is TGTGCCAGCAGTCGTCCCGGGACAGTGCTCCACTATGGCTACACCTTC.

The V and J genes are TRBV7-7 and TRBJ2-1; D not certain. Germline V gives CDR1 SSHAT, CDR2 FNYEAQ (reference sequence). Trimming removed 1 base at V and 4 bases at J, with 11 bases between. The CDR3 totals 15 residues. DNA of the CDR3: TGTGCCAGCAGCTTAGGGGCAGGTCTTTACAATGAGCAGTTCTTC. Its protein is CASSLGAGLYNEQFF.

This clone was observed a handful of times. J is TRBJ2-7 and V is TRBV25-1; 11 nucleotides align to TRBD1. Trimming took 1 base from V and 4 from J; bases not matched to a gene: 3. The CDR3 length is 15 residues. Looked up from germline, CDR1 is MGHDK and CDR2 is SYGVNS. CDR3 bases: TGTGCCAGCAGTGAATGGGGACAGGGGGTGTACGAGCAGTACTTC. It is translated as CASSEWGQGVYEQYF.

This clone is a singleton in its sample. The chain links TRBV5-6 to TRBJ2-3; TRBD1 aligns across 7 bases. The V gene's germline CDR1 is SGHDT and CDR2 YYEEEE. The J segment lost 4 bases and the V segment lost 3 bases, leaving 11 bases of the junction unmatched. This CDR3 is built from 16 residues. CDR3 in amino acids: CASSSSGTANSDTQYF. DNA for the CDR3: TGTGCCAGCAGCTCCTCCGGGACAGCTAACTCAGATACGCAGTATTTT. Variable domain in full (rest from reference TRBV5-6 and TRBJ2-3): DAGVTQSPTHLIKTRGQQVTLRCSPKSGHDTVSWYQQALGQGPQFIFQYYEEEERQRGNFPDRFSGHQFPNYSSELNVNALLLGDSALYLCASSSSGTANSDTQYFGPGTRLTVL.

The V call is TRBV5-1, the J call TRBJ1-2, with D maybe TRBD1 (6 bases). Trimming removed 4 bases from V and 4 bases from J, with 20 bases in between. The CDR3 loop spans 16 amino acids. From germline, CDR1 is SGHRS and CDR2 YFSETQ. The CDR3 sequence: CASSPRFRGGLYGYTF. CDR3 nucleotides: TGCGCCAGCAGCCCGAGATTCCGCGGGGGGCTCTATGGCTACACCTTC.

The chain links TRBV30 to TRBJ1-3; the match to TRBD1 covers 9 bases. This CDR3 is built from 14 residues. Germline V lookup: CDR1 GTSNPN, CDR2 SVGIG (reference sequence). V dropped 0 bases and J dropped 6; count of bases not matched to a gene: 3. CDR3 coding DNA: TGTGCCTGGAGTGTTACAGGGGGCACAAACACCATATATTTT. It codes for CAWSVTGGTNTIYF.

The count of this clone is one. The chain uses TRBV4-3 and TRBJ2-1, with D possibly matching TRBD1 (5 bases). This CDR3 region has 16 residues. From germline, CDR1 is LGHNA and CDR2 YSLEER. Trimming pared 1 base from V and 7 bases from J, leaving 17 bases between. CDR3 region: CASSQGRQGVRNEQFF. In nucleotides, the CDR3 is TGCGCCAGCAGCCAAGGTCGCCAGGGCGTACGGAATGAGCAGTTCTTC.

This clone was seen a handful of times. This chain uses TRBV2 with TRBJ1-1; D unresolved. V lost 5 bases and J 1 base, leaving 5 bases between the germline ends. The CDR3 spans 12 residues. The germline CDR1 and CDR2 sequences are SNHLY and FYNNEI. The CDR3 protein is CASSYRNTEAFF. CDR3 sequence (DNA): TGTGCCAGCAGTTACAGGAACACTGAAGCTTTCTTT. Supplemented by reference TRBV2 and TRBJ1-1, the full variable domain reads EPEVTQTPSHQVTQMGQEVILRCVPISNHLYFYWYRQILGQKVEFLVSFYNNEISEKSEIFDDQFSVERPDGSNFTLKIRSTKLEDSAMYFCASSYRNTEAFFGQGTRLTVV.

The V call is TRBV19, the J call TRBJ1-3, with D uncertain. Germline values: CDR1 LNHDA, CDR2 SQIVND (reference sequence). The ends were cut back, 5 bases at V and 4 bases at J, with 12 bases in the middle. This CDR3 comprises 14 residues. The CDR3 reads CASSPGRQGNTIYF. CDR3 in DNA: TGTGCCAGTAGTCCAGGCCGGCAAGGAAACACCATATATTTT.

The chain recombines TRBV19 with TRBJ2-1; D ambiguous. Between the trimmed V and J ends, which lost 5 bases and 0 bases, there was a span of 11 bases. CDR3 size: 15 residues. Germline CDR1 and CDR2: LNHDA and SQIVND (reference sequence). CDR3 sequence (DNA): TGTGCCAGTAGTTTCGGATCTAGCTCCTACAATGAGCAGTTCTTC. Its protein product is CASSFGSSSYNEQFF. Full variable domain (remainder filled in from reference TRBV19 and TRBJ2-1): DGGITQSPKYLFRKEGQNVTLSCEQNLNHDAMYWYRQDPGQGLRLIYYSQIVNDFQKGDIAEGYSVSREKKESFPLTVTSAQKNPTAFYLCASSFGSSSYNEQFFGPGTRLTVL.

This chain links TRBV12-3 or TRBV12-4 with TRBJ2-1; D is undetermined. Trimming shortened V by 3 bases and J by 4 bases, and 7 bases separated the two germline ends. The CDR3 runs 13 residues. The CDR3 sequence: CASSFSPYNEQFF. The CDR3 DNA sequence: TGTGCCAGCAGTTTCTCTCCGTACAATGAGCAGTTCTTC.

This rearrangement joins TRBV5-4 to TRBJ1-2; 7 nucleotides line up with TRBD1. Unmatched junction bases numbered 10, after V lost 4 bases and J lost 7 bases. This CDR3 has 14 amino acids. CDR1 and CDR2 (germline): SGHNT, YYREEE (reference sequence). As DNA, the CDR3 is TGTGCCAGCAGCAACTGGGACAGTCTGGGTGGCTACACCTTC. Amino acid sequence: CASSNWDSLGGYTF.

The chain recombines TRBV2 with TRBJ2-1, with 8 bases that match TRBD1. The CDR3 loop spans 15 amino acids. The germline CDR1 and CDR2 sequences are SNHLY and FYNNEI. V shed 5 bases and J 4 bases; nucleotides not matched to a gene: 7. The CDR3 sequence: CASSLDRGKYNEQFF. CDR3 coding DNA: TGTGCCAGCAGTCTAGACAGGGGAAAGTACAATGAGCAGTTCTTC.

The rearrangement links TRBV11-2 to TRBJ1-1, with TRBD1 matching 11 bases. CDR3 size: 15 residues. The trim removed 0 bases at V and 4 bases at J, leaving 1 base unmatched. Germline CDR1 reads SGHAT; CDR2 reads FQNNGV. For the CDR3, the DNA is TGTGCCAGCAGCTTAGAAGGGACAGGGGGCACTGAAGCTTTCTTT. This encodes CASSLEGTGGTEAFF.

The chain carries TRBV5-1 and TRBJ1-6; unclear D gene. The CDR3 consists of 16 residues. Germline lookup yields CDR1 SGHRS and CDR2 YFSETQ. The ends were cut back, 4 bases at V and 9 bases at J, with 20 bases in the middle. The CDR3 bases are TGCGCCAGCAGCCCGGGATCAGGTGAGCGAGGTTCACCCCTCCACTTT. Translated: CASSPGSGERGSPLHF.

The rearrangement uses TRBV19 and TRBJ2-6; D perhaps matches TRBD1 (5 bases). V was cut by 8 bases and J by 0 bases, with 17 bases left in between. Per germline, CDR1 LNHDA and CDR2 SQIVND (reference sequence). CDR3 size: 17 residues. In DNA, the CDR3 is TGTGCCAGTGGAACTCGCAGGGCCTCCTCTGGGGCCAACGTCCTGACTTTC. As protein: CASGTRRASSGANVLTF.

This clone was counted once. This chain joins TRBV29-1 and TRBJ1-2; 7 bases line up with TRBD1. CDR1 is SQVTM, CDR2 ANQGSEA, per germline. V was clipped by 4 bases and J by 6 bases; unmatched bases: 5. There are 12 residues in the CDR3. CDR3 bases: TGCAGCGTTGGACGACAGGGAGATGGCTACACCTTC. The encoded protein is CSVGRQGDGYTF.

This chain uses TRBV3-1 (or the pseudogene TRBV3-2) with TRBJ2-3; D unclear. The CDR3 length is 15 residues. V was trimmed by 1 base and J by 0 bases, leaving 8 bases between them. Per germline, CDR1 LGHDT and CDR2 YNNKEL (reference sequence). CDR3 DNA: TGTGCCAGCAGCCAAGGGTCCACTAGCACAGATACGCAGTATTTT. Its protein product is CASSQGSTSTDTQYF.

The gene calls are TRBV5-1 and TRBJ2-3, with D maybe TRBD2 (6 bases). CDR1 is SGHRS and CDR2 is YFSETQ in the germline V gene. The CDR3 extends over 16 amino acids. V gave up 1 base and J gave up 1 base, with 13 bases separating them. The CDR3 DNA follows: TGCGCCAGCAGCTTGTCCGGGGGTTCTGGCACAGATACGCAGTATTTT. Encoded protein: CASSLSGGSGTDTQYF.

CDR3 sequence: CAWSTKTANNYGYTF. DNA of the CDR3: TGTGCCTGGAGTACCAAGACAGCAAATAACTATGGCTACACCTTC. This chain connects TRBV30 to TRBJ1-2; D is possibly TRBD1 (5 bases). The V end lost 2 bases, the J end lost 1 base, and 14 bases lay between the germline ends. The V gene's germline CDR1 is GTSNPN and CDR2 SVGIG (reference sequence). The CDR3 is made up of 15 amino acids.

This clone was seen just once. V usage is TRBV6-5 and J usage is TRBJ1-2, with a weak D call TRBD1 (5 bases). Per germline, CDR1 MNHEY and CDR2 SVGAGI. CDR3 length equals 12 residues. Between the trimmed V and J ends, which lost 7 bases and 8 bases, there was a span of 14 bases. The CDR3 reads CASNRGGGGYTF. The DNA for the CDR3 is TGTGCCAGCAACCGTGGGGGGGGAGGCTACACCTTC.

A note on this clone: This sample includes further DNA sequences coding for the same CDR3. V usage is TRBV27 and J usage is TRBJ2-5, with a weak D call TRBD2 (5 bases). Germline-derived CDR1 and CDR2 are MNHEY and SMNVEV (reference sequence). The ends were cut back, 5 bases at V and 1 base at J, with 11 bases in the middle. CDR3 length: 14 residues. The DNA for the CDR3 is TGTGCCAGCAGTCCTCCGGGATTCCAAGAGACCCAGTACTTC. Encoded protein: CASSPPGFQETQYF.

The chain is built from TRBV5-8 and TRBJ1-3; D uncertain. The CDR3 runs to 19 residues. The germline V and J ends were trimmed by 1 base and 1 base, with 21 bases remaining between them. Germline loops: CDR1 SGHTS, CDR2 YDEGEE. The CDR3 reads CASSLIRERPTESGNTIYF. The CDR3, as DNA: TGTGCCAGCAGCTTGATCCGCGAAAGACCGACTGAATCTGGAAACACCATATATTTT.

The chain links TRBV28 to TRBJ1-1; D perhaps matches TRBD1 (5 bases). Trimming shortened V by 5 bases and J by 4 bases, and 11 bases separated the two germline ends. This CDR3 is 13 amino acids long. In germline, CDR1 is MDHEN, CDR2 SYDVKM. The CDR3, as DNA: TGTGCCAGCAGTACAGGTTACAGCACTGAAGCTTTCTTT. It codes for CASSTGYSTEAFF.

This rearrangement joins TRBV19 to TRBJ2-2; D might be TRBD2 (6 bases). This CDR3 contains 16 residues. CDR1 LNHDA and CDR2 SQIVND come from the germline V gene (reference sequence). Between the trimmed V and J ends, which lost 3 bases and 4 bases, there was a span of 15 bases. CDR3 amino acids: CASSISGVTSTGELFF. CDR3 sequence (DNA): TGTGCCAGTAGTATCTCGGGGGTGACGTCCACCGGGGAGCTGTTTTTT.

The chain is built from TRBV5-4 and TRBJ2-3; the match to TRBD1 covers 10 bases. V lost 4 bases, J lost 0 bases, and 8 bases stayed unmatched. The V gene's germline CDR1 is SGHNT and CDR2 YYREEE (reference sequence). The CDR3 has 17 amino acids. The CDR3: CASSPRTGGYSTDTQYF. In DNA form, the CDR3 reads TGTGCCAGCAGCCCCAGGACAGGGGGATATAGCACAGATACGCAGTATTTT.